This T cell receptor (beta chain) was recovered during a study of T cell responses to AZD1222 COVID-19 vaccine. Broader study findings: With two AZD1222 doses given, Spike-specific TCR breadth and depth both rose.

V gave up 6 bases and J gave up 5 bases, with 7 bases separating them. Germline assignment: CDR1 MGHDK and CDR2 SYGVNS. CDR3 length: 12 residues. A remark on this clone: What it binds is not known.

Measured with immunoSEQ multiplex PCR; TCRdb has only the in-frame clones, and not every one. Among some 130,000 clones listed, over 80% were seen once. The chain has TRBV25-1 and TRBJ2-2, with D unresolved. The sequencing used peripheral blood, collected 28 days after the second AZD1222 dose. The sequence came from an adult who received the AZD1222 COVID-19 vaccine. The CDR3 sequence: CASSIRTGELFF. CDR3 in DNA: TGTGCCAGCAGCATTCGTACCGGGGAGCTGTTTTTT.